The TCR beta chain under discussion was sequenced for a study of T cell responses to AZD1222 COVID-19 vaccine. Study-level results: White British people made up most donors, females outnumbered males, and clonal diversity was possibly underestimated.

This CDR3 has 16 residues. Trimming removed 1 base at V and 5 bases at J, with 18 bases between. Germline lookup yields CDR1 SGDLS and CDR2 YYNGEE. Clones were read by immunoSEQ multiplex PCR, and TCRdb kept only the in-frame ones, dropping some. The table shows roughly 140,000 clones, with roughly 94% occurring only once. As regards this clone: What it binds is unknown.

This clonotype originated in an adult in good health. The V call is TRBV9, the J call TRBJ2-5; TRBD2 is a possible D gene (5 bases). Sample: peripheral blood, taken on day 0 of AZD1222 vaccination. In nucleotides, the CDR3 is TGTGCCAGCAGCGTACACGGGGTTGGGTCTGTTGAGACCCAGTACTTC. Its translation is CASSVHGVGSVETQYF.